Following are 18 T cell receptor beta chains from one sample sequenced in a study of cytomegalovirus exposure and HLA in healthy donors. The PCR made use of 60 Vbeta and 13 Jbeta primers. Using immunoSEQ multiplex PCR, the repertoire was profiled, and TCRdb retains in-frame clones only, with some absent. Of about 120,000 clones in the sample, roughly 65% were seen once. The sequenced sample was PBMCs. These receptors were collected from a man aged 35-49 years in good health and CMV-seropositive.

The table lists this clone with a few counts. The rearrangement uses TRBV20-1 and TRBJ2-7; D call uncertain. The CDR3 length is 10 residues. V was pared by 3 bases and J by 4 bases, with 4 bases between. The germline gives CDR1 DFQATT, CDR2 SNEGSKA (reference sequence). The CDR3, as DNA: TGCAGTGCTAGCCTATACGAGCAGTACTTC. Its translation is CSASLYEQYF.

The table lists this clone with a few counts. The chain carries TRBV5-8 and TRBJ1-5; 7 nucleotides line up with TRBD1. This CDR3 comprises 17 residues. Germline V gene sequence: CDR1 SGHTS, CDR2 YDEGEE. J gave up 0 bases and V 4 bases, and 10 bases lay outside the gene matches. The CDR3 protein is CASSPWTGRDSNQPQHF. Written as DNA, the CDR3 is TGTGCCAGCAGCCCTTGGACAGGCCGAGATAGCAATCAGCCCCAGCATTTT.

V gene TRBV13 combines with J gene TRBJ2-7; 11 bases are shared with TRBD2. The germline V gene encodes CDR1 PRHDT and CDR2 FYEKMQ (reference sequence). The CDR3 has 16 amino acids. The J segment lost 6 bases and the V segment lost 1 base, leaving 8 bases of the junction unmatched. CDR3 sequence: CASSLVSTSGNGEQYF. The CDR3 DNA is TGTGCCAGCAGCTTAGTTTCGACTAGCGGGAACGGCGAGCAGTACTTC.

The chain has TRBV6-1 and TRBJ1-1, with a possible D match to TRBD1 (5 bases). Per germline, CDR1 MNHNS and CDR2 SASEGT. V gave up 8 bases and J gave up 6 bases, with 16 bases separating them. This CDR3 contains 13 residues. CDR3: CASWTLRTSEAFF. As DNA, the CDR3 is TGTGCCAGCTGGACACTTCGGACCTCTGAAGCTTTCTTT.

This clone was seen more than once but under ten times. The genes are TRBV14 and TRBJ1-1; TRBD1 might be the D (5 bases). The CDR3 covers 14 residues. Germline values: CDR1 SGHDN, CDR2 FVKESK. V was shortened by 4 bases and J by 8 bases, with 17 bases between the two germline ends. The CDR3 DNA is TGTGCCAGCAGCCCCTCCCTGGGGGGGGTAGAAGCTTTCTTT. It translates to CASSPSLGGVEAFF.

Written as DNA, the CDR3 is TGTGCCAGCAGTTTGTACAGGAGTTATCAAGAGACCCAGTACTTC. This translates into CASSLYRSYQETQYF. This chain uses TRBV28 with TRBJ2-5, with D possibly being TRBD1 (5 bases). The length of the CDR3 is 15 residues. CDR1 is MDHEN and CDR2 is SYDVKM in the germline V gene. Trimming took off 3 bases at V and 2 bases at J, with 13 bases between the two ends.

The CDR3 region is CAWGARRTGGGEQYF. CDR3 nucleotides: TGTGCCTGGGGGGCCCGTCGGACAGGGGGGGGCGAGCAGTACTTC. The genes are TRBV30 and TRBJ2-7; 10 bases are a match to TRBD1. This CDR3 has 15 amino acids. J was trimmed by 6 bases and V by 5 bases; bases with no gene match: 13. From germline, CDR1 is GTSNPN and CDR2 SVGIG (reference sequence).

The gene calls are TRBV11-1 and TRBJ2-3, with TRBD1 identical over 7 bases. This CDR3 spans 14 amino acids. The V gene end was trimmed by 5 bases and the J gene end by 4 bases; junction bases not matched to a gene: 6. CDR1 SGHAT and CDR2 FQDESV come from the germline V gene (reference sequence). The CDR3 loop reads CASSMRQGPDTQYF. The CDR3 DNA is TGTGCCAGCAGCATGAGACAGGGCCCAGATACGCAGTATTTT. The entire variable domain, with the rest obtained from reference TRBV11-1 and TRBJ2-3, is as follows: EAEVAQSPRYKITEKSQAVAFWCDPISGHATLYWYRQILGQGPELLVQFQDESVVDDSQLPKDRFSAERLKGVDSTLKIQPAELGDSAMYLCASSMRQGPDTQYFGPGTRLTVL.

The chain recombines TRBV7-3 with TRBJ2-7; TRBD1 aligns across 11 bases. Trimming removed 4 bases from V and 6 bases from J; junction bases left unmatched: 11. CDR1 is SGHTA, CDR2 FQGTGA, per germline. The CDR3 length is 16 residues. CDR3 loop: CASSSTTGTGGLEQYF. CDR3 coding DNA: TGTGCCAGCAGCTCTACCACCGGGACAGGGGGTCTCGAGCAGTACTTC.

The J gene is TRBJ2-1, the V gene TRBV6-1, with TRBD2 matching over 9 bases. The CDR3 is 17 residues long. Per germline, CDR1 MNHNS and CDR2 SASEGT. V lost 0 bases to trimming and J lost 7 bases; unmatched junction nucleotides: 10. The CDR3 sequence is CASSEAGRLAGQNEQFF. The CDR3 nucleotides read TGTGCCAGCAGTGAAGCGGGGCGGCTAGCGGGACAGAATGAGCAGTTCTTC.

This clone was counted a few times. In DNA form, the CDR3 reads TGCAGCGCCCGGGACATCTTTAGGGAAGAGCAGTACTTC. This sequence encodes CSARDIFREEQYF. The chain employs TRBV29-1 and TRBJ2-7; the D gene is possibly TRBD1 (6 bases). Germline-derived CDR1 and CDR2 are SQVTM and ANQGSEA. Trimming took 7 bases from V and 7 from J, leaving 20 bases between them. This CDR3 is 13 amino acids long.

This clone is a singleton in its sample. The rearrangement joins TRBV6-5 to TRBJ1-3; possible D gene TRBD1, 5 bases. The length of the CDR3 is 16 residues. Germline-derived CDR1 and CDR2 are MNHEY and SVGAGI. V was cut by 0 bases and J by 4 bases, with 13 bases left in between. The CDR3 nucleotides are TGTGCCAGCAGTTACTCCCCCGGGGGGATAGGAAACACCATATATTTT. Protein: CASSYSPGGIGNTIYF.

V gene TRBV25-1 combines with J gene TRBJ2-7; D may be TRBD1 (5 bases). The CDR3 length is 14 residues. V was clipped by 3 bases and J by 5 bases, with 14 bases between them. Germline assignment: CDR1 MGHDK and CDR2 SYGVNS. The CDR3 loop reads CASSEAGLVDEQYF. The CDR3, as DNA: TGTGCCAGCAGTGAGGCAGGGCTCGTTGACGAGCAGTACTTC.

The rearrangement uses TRBV28 and TRBJ2-2, with D maybe TRBD2 (6 bases). CDR1 is MDHEN and CDR2 is SYDVKM in the germline V gene. Trimming left V 5 bases short and J 7 bases short, with 14 bases between. The CDR3 is 14 amino acids. The DNA of the CDR3 is TGTGCCAGCAGTACGCCGGGGGTTATCGGGGAGCTGTTTTTT. Translated: CASSTPGVIGELFF.

The chain employs TRBV6-6 and TRBJ2-5, with D perhaps matching TRBD1 (5 bases). The ends were cut back, 5 bases at V and 1 base at J, with 14 bases in the middle. The CDR3 is made up of 15 amino acids. Germline assignment: CDR1 MNHNY and CDR2 SVGAGI (reference sequence). CDR3 bases: TGTGCCAGCAGTAACCCCGCCAGGGCCCAAGAGACCCAGTACTTC. Translation gives CASSNPARAQETQYF.

This clone was counted between two and nine times. The CDR3: CASSVAYGSSYEQYF. CDR3 coding DNA: TGTGCCAGCAGCGTAGCGTACGGGAGCTCCTACGAGCAGTACTTC. The chain is built from TRBV9 and TRBJ2-7; TRBD2 is a possible D gene (6 bases). Germline lookup yields CDR1 SGDLS and CDR2 YYNGEE. The CDR3 is 15 residues long. The V end lost 0 bases, the J end lost 0 bases, and 10 bases lay between the germline ends.

This clone showed up just once. The rearrangement joins TRBV5-1 to TRBJ2-3; D is undetermined. CDR1 is SGHRS and CDR2 is YFSETQ in the germline V gene. Trimming pared 4 bases from V and 4 bases from J, leaving 13 bases between. The CDR3 consists of 14 residues. For the CDR3, the DNA is TGCGCCAGCAGCCCCCGGTTAGAGCCAGATACGCAGTATTTT. This encodes CASSPRLEPDTQYF.

This clone was counted only a few times. This chain uses TRBV5-1 with TRBJ1-4; weak D call: TRBD1 (5 bases). Trimming removed 1 base at V and 8 bases at J, with 12 bases between. The CDR3 extends over 14 amino acids. Germline values: CDR1 SGHRS, CDR2 YFSETQ. CDR3 sequence: CASSLNQGNEKLFF. The CDR3 DNA sequence: TGCGCCAGCAGCTTGAACCAGGGAAACGAAAAACTGTTTTTT. The full variable domain, in which reference TRBV5-1 and TRBJ1-4 provide the parts outside the CDR3, is KAGVTQTPRYLIKTRGQQVTLSCSPISGHRSVSWYQQTPGQGLQFLFEYFSETQRNKGNFPGRFSGRQFSNSRSEMNVSTLELGDSALYLCASSLNQGNEKLFFGSGTQLSVL.